The rows below give T cell receptor beta chains drawn from one sample of a study of post-analysis software for immune sequencing data. TCRdb fed the PCR reads into MiXCR, producing one record per CDR3 protein. Of about 540,000 distinct CDR3 sequences detected, around 34% appear once; the ten largest clones hold approximately 6%. The source material was blood. The receptors here all came from a girl younger than 18 with multiple sclerosis. Both conserved end residues are part of each CDR3. Each record gives: V gene, J gene, clone size, D gene, CDR3 DNA, CDR3 protein. The D gene is left open where the match is weak. Expanded clones are given a class, and other clones once, few, many or no size at all.

v_call: TRBV4-2; j_call: TRBJ2-5; clone_size: .; d_call: TRBD2; cdr3_nt: TGTGCCAGCAGCTCTTCAACAGGCGGGGGAAGTAGGGGCCAAGAGACCCAGTACTTC; cdr3_aa: CASSSSTGGGSRGQETQYF
v_call: TRBV20-1; j_call: TRBJ2-5; clone_size: .; d_call: TRBD2; cdr3_nt: TGCAGTGCTAGTATCCCTAGCGGGCCGAGAGAGACCCAGTACTTC; cdr3_aa: CSASIPSGPRETQYF
v_call: TRBV4-2; j_call: TRBJ1-5; clone_size: few; d_call: .; cdr3_nt: TGTGCCAGCAGCCAAGGCAGGGCAAGCAATCAGCCCCAGCATTTT; cdr3_aa: CASSQGRASNQPQHF
v_call: TRBV20-1; j_call: TRBJ2-1; clone_size: .; d_call: .; cdr3_nt: TGCAGTGCTAGAGTGTCGCCCCGCTCCTACAATGAGCAGTTCTTC; cdr3_aa: CSARVSPRSYNEQFF
v_call: TRBV12-3/TRBV12-4; j_call: TRBJ2-3; clone_size: few; d_call: TRBD1; cdr3_nt: TGTGCCAGCAGTCCCAGGGGGCTGTGGGGCACAGATACGCAGTATTTT; cdr3_aa: CASSPRGLWGTDTQYF
v_call: TRBV6-5; j_call: TRBJ2-1; clone_size: .; d_call: .; cdr3_nt: TGTGCCAGCAGTCTGGGACAGCTCGGACTAAATGAGCAGTTCTTC; cdr3_aa: CASSLGQLGLNEQFF
v_call: TRBV7-9; j_call: TRBJ2-3; clone_size: .; d_call: .; cdr3_nt: TGTGCCAGCAGCTCCAACGCTTGGGGGTTTCGGGAAGATACGCAGTATTTT; cdr3_aa: CASSSNAWGFREDTQYF
v_call: TRBV11-2; j_call: TRBJ2-7; clone_size: once; d_call: .; cdr3_nt: TGTGCCAGCAGCTTAGCGGACAGAGTGTACGAGCAGTACTTC; cdr3_aa: CASSLADRVYEQYF
v_call: TRBV11-2; j_call: TRBJ2-1; clone_size: .; d_call: TRBD2; cdr3_nt: TGTGCCAGCAGCCCGGGACTCTCAGCGGGGGGAGCACTGAATGAGCAGTTCTTC; cdr3_aa: CASSPGLSAGGALNEQFF
v_call: TRBV5-1; j_call: TRBJ1-2; clone_size: once; d_call: TRBD1; cdr3_nt: TGCGCCAGCAGCTTGGTACAGGGGGCCCACTATGGCTACACCTTC; cdr3_aa: CASSLVQGAHYGYTF
v_call: TRBV15; j_call: TRBJ1-2; clone_size: few; d_call: TRBD1; cdr3_nt: TGTGCCACCAGCGGGACAGGGGTCTATGTCTACACCTTC; cdr3_aa: CATSGTGVYVYTF
v_call: TRBV10-3; j_call: TRBJ1-2; clone_size: .; d_call: .; cdr3_nt: TGTGCCATCAGTGCGGGCAGGGAACAGTCTGGCTACACCTTC; cdr3_aa: CAISAGREQSGYTF
v_call: TRBV6-2/TRBV6-3; j_call: TRBJ2-7; clone_size: few; d_call: .; cdr3_nt: TGTGCCAGCAGTTATATAGCGAGCGGCGAGCAGTACTTC; cdr3_aa: CASSYIASGEQYF
v_call: TRBV28; j_call: TRBJ2-1; clone_size: .; d_call: .; cdr3_nt: TGTGCCAGCAGTTGGGAATCCTACAATGAGCAGTTCTTC; cdr3_aa: CASSWESYNEQFF
v_call: TRBV3-1; j_call: TRBJ1-4; clone_size: .; d_call: TRBD1; cdr3_nt: TGTGCCAGCAGCCGAACCACAGGGGTGGTTGAAAAACTGTTTTTT; cdr3_aa: CASSRTTGVVEKLFF
v_call: TRBV20-1; j_call: TRBJ2-1; clone_size: few; d_call: TRBD2; cdr3_nt: TGCAGTGCTGGCGCGGGGGACAATGAGCAGTTCTTC; cdr3_aa: CSAGAGDNEQFF
v_call: TRBV5-1; j_call: TRBJ1-6; clone_size: few; d_call: TRBD1; cdr3_nt: TGCGCCAGCAGCTTGGTTGCGACAGGGCCAAGGTCACCCCTCCACTTT; cdr3_aa: CASSLVATGPRSPLHF
v_call: TRBV12-3/TRBV12-4; j_call: TRBJ1-1; clone_size: .; d_call: .; cdr3_nt: TGTGCCAGCACCCGGACCCCGGGTCTCACTGAAGCTTTCTTT; cdr3_aa: CASTRTPGLTEAFF
v_call: TRBV7-2; j_call: TRBJ1-2; clone_size: .; d_call: .; cdr3_nt: TGTGCCAGCAGCTTAATAGGCATCTATGGCTACACCTTC; cdr3_aa: CASSLIGIYGYTF
v_call: TRBV7-9; j_call: TRBJ2-5; clone_size: .; d_call: .; cdr3_nt: TGTGTCAGCAGAAGCGACCCAGAGACCCAGTACTTC; cdr3_aa: CVSRSDPETQYF
v_call: TRBV18; j_call: TRBJ1-4; clone_size: .; d_call: TRBD1; cdr3_nt: TGTGCCAGCGCCGATGGGACAGGGACCGAAAAACTGTTTTTT; cdr3_aa: CASADGTGTEKLFF
v_call: TRBV18; j_call: TRBJ2-3; clone_size: few; d_call: .; cdr3_nt: TGTGCCAGCTCACCAACGGCCGGCGGAGGAGCAGATACGCAGTATTTT; cdr3_aa: CASSPTAGGGADTQYF
v_call: TRBV29-1; j_call: TRBJ2-1; clone_size: few; d_call: TRBD2; cdr3_nt: TGCAGCGCCGGGACTAGCGGGGCTTCACAGTTCTTC; cdr3_aa: CSAGTSGASQFF
v_call: TRBV6-2/TRBV6-3; j_call: TRBJ2-4; clone_size: .; d_call: TRBD2; cdr3_nt: TGTGCCAGCAGTTCACGACTAGCGGGATTAAACATTCAGTACTTC; cdr3_aa: CASSSRLAGLNIQYF
v_call: TRBV7-9; j_call: TRBJ2-1; clone_size: few; d_call: TRBD2; cdr3_nt: TGTGCCAGCAGCTTAGTAGCGGGGGGTCTCAATGAGCAGTTCTTC; cdr3_aa: CASSLVAGGLNEQFF
v_call: TRBV7-9; j_call: TRBJ1-3; clone_size: .; d_call: .; cdr3_nt: TGTGCCAGCAGCTGGAGGACGGGGATGACTGGAAACACCATATATTTT; cdr3_aa: CASSWRTGMTGNTIYF
v_call: TRBV20-1; j_call: TRBJ2-5; clone_size: many; d_call: .; cdr3_nt: TGCAGTGCTAGCACGGGGGAAGAGACCCAGTACTTC; cdr3_aa: CSASTGEETQYF
v_call: TRBV29-1; j_call: TRBJ2-6; clone_size: many; d_call: .; cdr3_nt: TGCAGCGTGTTCTCAGGGGAATCTGGGGCCAACGTCCTGACTTTC; cdr3_aa: CSVFSGESGANVLTF
v_call: TRBV18; j_call: TRBJ1-5; clone_size: few; d_call: .; cdr3_nt: TGTGCCAGCTCATCCTACCTGCCTCCTAATCAGCCCCAGCATTTT; cdr3_aa: CASSSYLPPNQPQHF
v_call: TRBV20-1; j_call: TRBJ2-7; clone_size: .; d_call: .; cdr3_nt: TGCAGTGCTCTCCGGGACTTTCTGGGGAGCTACGAGCAGTACTTC; cdr3_aa: CSALRDFLGSYEQYF
v_call: TRBV3-1; j_call: TRBJ2-3; clone_size: .; d_call: .; cdr3_nt: TGTGCCAGCAGCCAGACAGTGACCACAGATACGCAGTATTTT; cdr3_aa: CASSQTVTTDTQYF
v_call: TRBV3-1; j_call: TRBJ2-5; clone_size: .; d_call: .; cdr3_nt: TGTGCCAGCAGCCAAGACCGGACGAAGCAGTACTTC; cdr3_aa: CASSQDRTKQYF
v_call: TRBV7-8; j_call: TRBJ2-5; clone_size: .; d_call: .; cdr3_nt: TGTGCCAGCAGCTTAGCGCGTCCCCGAACAGGAAAAGAGACCCAGTACTTC; cdr3_aa: CASSLARPRTGKETQYF
v_call: TRBV5-1; j_call: TRBJ1-1; clone_size: .; d_call: TRBD1; cdr3_nt: TGCGCCAGCAGCTTGGGTCAGGGACAGGAACTGAACACTGAAGCTTTCTTT; cdr3_aa: CASSLGQGQELNTEAFF
v_call: TRBV20-1; j_call: TRBJ2-7; clone_size: .; d_call: .; cdr3_nt: TGCAGTGCTAGAGTGGTGGCAGGCTCCTACGAGCAGTACTTC; cdr3_aa: CSARVVAGSYEQYF
v_call: TRBV20-1; j_call: TRBJ1-1; clone_size: .; d_call: TRBD1; cdr3_nt: TGCAGTGCTACTAGACAGGGGACTGCTTTCTTT; cdr3_aa: CSATRQGTAFF
v_call: TRBV12-5; j_call: TRBJ2-1; clone_size: .; d_call: TRBD2; cdr3_nt: TGTGCTAGTGGTTTGAGTGGACTAGCGGGATCCAATGAGCAGTTCTTC; cdr3_aa: CASGLSGLAGSNEQFF
v_call: TRBV5-1; j_call: TRBJ2-1; clone_size: .; d_call: TRBD2; cdr3_nt: TGCGTCAGCAGTTTAGCGGGGGGGCGCTACAATGAGCAGTTCTTC; cdr3_aa: CVSSLAGGRYNEQFF
v_call: TRBV29-1; j_call: TRBJ2-7; clone_size: many; d_call: .; cdr3_nt: TGCAGCGTTGAAGCGGTGACAGCTCCATACGAGCAGTACTTC; cdr3_aa: CSVEAVTAPYEQYF
v_call: TRBV6-1; j_call: TRBJ1-6; clone_size: .; d_call: .; cdr3_nt: TGTGCCAGCAGTGGCAGGGACCCCTATAATTCACCCCTCCACTTT; cdr3_aa: CASSGRDPYNSPLHF
v_call: TRBV20-1; j_call: TRBJ1-2; clone_size: .; d_call: TRBD1; cdr3_nt: TGCAGTGCCTTACGGGACAGGGTCTATGGCTACACCTTC; cdr3_aa: CSALRDRVYGYTF
v_call: TRBV5-1; j_call: TRBJ2-4; clone_size: .; d_call: .; cdr3_nt: TGCGCCAGCAGCCCCCCCCGGCCCCTAGATGGGGCCAAAAACATTCAGTACTTC; cdr3_aa: CASSPPRPLDGAKNIQYF
v_call: TRBV7-2; j_call: TRBJ1-4; clone_size: few; d_call: .; cdr3_nt: TGTGCCAGCAGCTTAGCGGCCACTGGAACTAATGAAAAACTGTTTTTT; cdr3_aa: CASSLAATGTNEKLFF
v_call: TRBV6-5; j_call: TRBJ1-6; clone_size: .; d_call: .; cdr3_nt: TGTGCCAGCAGTTACTCGCGGGAGGGGTTCAGCTCCTATAATTCACCCCTCCACTTT; cdr3_aa: CASSYSREGFSSYNSPLHF
v_call: TRBV18; j_call: TRBJ2-1; clone_size: .; d_call: TRBD2; cdr3_nt: TGTGCCAGCTCACCAGTGGGACTACCTAACGGGGATGAGCAGTTCTTC; cdr3_aa: CASSPVGLPNGDEQFF
v_call: TRBV4-2; j_call: TRBJ2-3; clone_size: .; d_call: .; cdr3_nt: TGTGCCAGCGGTATTCCCCTCGCAGATACGCAGTATTTT; cdr3_aa: CASGIPLADTQYF
v_call: TRBV20-1; j_call: TRBJ2-6; clone_size: .; d_call: .; cdr3_nt: TGCAGTGCTAGAGATCTGAGGAGCGTTCATGGCTCTGGGGCCAACGTCCTGACTTTC; cdr3_aa: CSARDLRSVHGSGANVLTF
v_call: TRBV6-1; j_call: TRBJ2-1; clone_size: few; d_call: .; cdr3_nt: TGTGCCAGCACCGCCTACAATGAGCAGTTCTTC; cdr3_aa: CASTAYNEQFF
v_call: TRBV7-8; j_call: TRBJ2-7; clone_size: .; d_call: TRBD1; cdr3_nt: TGTGCCAGCAGCCACCGGGACAGGGACTACGAGCAGTACTTC; cdr3_aa: CASSHRDRDYEQYF
v_call: TRBV15; j_call: TRBJ1-2; clone_size: .; d_call: .; cdr3_nt: TGTGCCACCAGCAGAGAGAGGTGGCAGCCCTATGGCTACACCTTC; cdr3_aa: CATSRERWQPYGYTF
v_call: TRBV6-1; j_call: TRBJ2-7; clone_size: few; d_call: .; cdr3_nt: TGTGCCAGCAGTGAACAAGTGTCGAACTACGAGCAGTACTTC; cdr3_aa: CASSEQVSNYEQYF
v_call: TRBV7-9; j_call: TRBJ2-7; clone_size: .; d_call: TRBD1; cdr3_nt: TGTGCCAGCAGCTTAGGAGGACAGGGGGCATCCTACGAGCAGTACTTC; cdr3_aa: CASSLGGQGASYEQYF
v_call: TRBV4-1; j_call: TRBJ2-1; clone_size: .; d_call: TRBD2; cdr3_nt: TGCGCCAGCGGCCACAGAGGTAGCGGGGGCAGCTCCTACAATGAGCAGTTCTTC; cdr3_aa: CASGHRGSGGSSYNEQFF